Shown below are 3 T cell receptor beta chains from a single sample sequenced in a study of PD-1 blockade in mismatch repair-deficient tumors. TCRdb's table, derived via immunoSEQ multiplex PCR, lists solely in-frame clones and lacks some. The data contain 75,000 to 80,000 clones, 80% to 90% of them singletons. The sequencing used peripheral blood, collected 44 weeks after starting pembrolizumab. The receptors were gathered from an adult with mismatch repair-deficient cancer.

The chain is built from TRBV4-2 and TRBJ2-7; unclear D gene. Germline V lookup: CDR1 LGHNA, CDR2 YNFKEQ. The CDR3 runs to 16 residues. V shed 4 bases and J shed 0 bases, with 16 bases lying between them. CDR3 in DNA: TGTGCCAGCAGCCCTCGCACGCAGATCCTCTCCTACGAGCAGTACTTC. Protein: CASSPRTQILSYEQYF.

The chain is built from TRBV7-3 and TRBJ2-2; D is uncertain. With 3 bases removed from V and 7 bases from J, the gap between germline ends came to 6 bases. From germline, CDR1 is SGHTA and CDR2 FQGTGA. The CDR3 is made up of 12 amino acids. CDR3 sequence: CASSLYNGELFF. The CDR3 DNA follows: TGTGCCAGCAGCTTGTATAACGGGGAGCTGTTTTTT.

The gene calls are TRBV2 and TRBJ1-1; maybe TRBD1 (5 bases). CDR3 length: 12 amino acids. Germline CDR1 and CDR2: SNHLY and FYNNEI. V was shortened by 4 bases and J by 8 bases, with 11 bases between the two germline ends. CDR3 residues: CASSVQAKEAFF. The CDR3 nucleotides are TGTGCCAGCAGTGTACAGGCGAAAGAAGCTTTCTTT.